This T cell receptor (delta chain) emerged from a study of γδ T cells in repeated Plasmodium falciparum infection. The CDR3 has 22 residues. Looked up from germline, CDR1 is TSWWSYY and CDR2 is QGS. The trim removed 2 bases at V and 2 bases at J, leaving 21 bases unmatched. Gammadelta T cells were flow-sorted from PBMC into Vgamma9/Vdelta2+ and Vdelta2-negative populations for bulk analysis. TCRdb reanalysed the multiplex PCR reads with CATT. This table has under 60,000 delta-chain clones, 1.6% appearing once. This clone turned up a few times. A far bigger clonotype differs at one base, so this is likely a read error. At the DNA level, this CDR3 is encoded by other sequences in the same sample as well.

This clonotype was sampled from a pool of human donors (malaria-infected and uninfected, not separated). Sequences were obtained from gamma-delta T cells from blood. This chain connects TRDV1 to TRDJ1, with TRDD3 matching over 12 bases. TCRdb carries no J gene annotation; the J gene was assigned here by matching the DNA with germline. The CDR3 nucleotides read TGTGCTCTTGGGGAATCCTTCTCTTCCTCGCTACTGGGGGATACCGGGACCGATAAACTCATCTTT. It specifies CALGESFSSSLLGDTGTDKLIF.